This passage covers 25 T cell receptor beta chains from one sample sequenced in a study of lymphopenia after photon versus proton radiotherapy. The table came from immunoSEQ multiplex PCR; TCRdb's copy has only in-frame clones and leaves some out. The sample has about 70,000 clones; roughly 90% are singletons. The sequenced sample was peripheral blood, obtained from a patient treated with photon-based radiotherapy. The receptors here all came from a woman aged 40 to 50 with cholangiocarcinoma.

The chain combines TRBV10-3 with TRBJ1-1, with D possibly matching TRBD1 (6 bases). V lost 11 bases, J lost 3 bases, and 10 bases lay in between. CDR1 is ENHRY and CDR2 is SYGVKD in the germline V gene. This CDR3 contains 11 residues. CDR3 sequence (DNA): TGTGCCGCAAGGGGGGACACTGAAGCTTTCTTT. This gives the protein CAARGDTEAFF.

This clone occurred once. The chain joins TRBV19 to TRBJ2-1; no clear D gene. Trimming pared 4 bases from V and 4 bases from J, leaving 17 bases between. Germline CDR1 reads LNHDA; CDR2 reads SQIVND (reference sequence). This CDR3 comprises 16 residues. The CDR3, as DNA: TGTGCCAGTAGTAAACTGGCAGGAACGAGTTACAATGAGCAGTTCTTC. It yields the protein CASSKLAGTSYNEQFF. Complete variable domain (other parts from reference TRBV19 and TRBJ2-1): DGGITQSPKYLFRKEGQNVTLSCEQNLNHDAMYWYRQDPGQGLRLIYYSQIVNDFQKGDIAEGYSVSREKKESFPLTVTSAQKNPTAFYLCASSKLAGTSYNEQFFGPGTRLTVL.

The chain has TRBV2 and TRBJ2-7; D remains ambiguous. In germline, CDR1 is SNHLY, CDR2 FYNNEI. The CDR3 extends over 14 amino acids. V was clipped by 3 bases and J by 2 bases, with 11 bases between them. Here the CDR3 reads CASSEVGGAYEQYF. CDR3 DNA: TGTGCCAGCAGTGAGGTCGGCGGAGCCTACGAGCAGTACTTC.

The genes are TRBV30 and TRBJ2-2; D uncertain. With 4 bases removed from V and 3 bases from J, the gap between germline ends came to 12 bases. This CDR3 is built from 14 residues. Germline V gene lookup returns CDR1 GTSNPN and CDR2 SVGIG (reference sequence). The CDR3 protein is CAWKTELYTGELFF. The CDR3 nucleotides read TGTGCCTGGAAAACGGAGCTGTACACCGGGGAGCTGTTTTTT. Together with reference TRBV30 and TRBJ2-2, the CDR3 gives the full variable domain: SQTIHQWPATLVQPVGSPLSLECTVEGTSNPNLYWYRQAAGRGLQLLFYSVGIGQISSEVPQNLSASRPQDRQFILSSKKLLLSDSGFYLCAWKTELYTGELFFGEGSRLTVL.

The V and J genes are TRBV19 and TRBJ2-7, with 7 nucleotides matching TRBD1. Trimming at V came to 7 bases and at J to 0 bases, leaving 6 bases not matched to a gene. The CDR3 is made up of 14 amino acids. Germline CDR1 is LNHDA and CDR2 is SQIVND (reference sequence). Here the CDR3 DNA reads TGTGCCAGTACCCGAGGACAGGACTCCTACGAGCAGTACTTC. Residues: CASTRGQDSYEQYF. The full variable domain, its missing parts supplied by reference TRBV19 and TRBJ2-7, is DGGITQSPKYLFRKEGQNVTLSCEQNLNHDAMYWYRQDPGQGLRLIYYSQIVNDFQKGDIAEGYSVSREKKESFPLTVTSAQKNPTAFYLCASTRGQDSYEQYFGPGTRLTVT.

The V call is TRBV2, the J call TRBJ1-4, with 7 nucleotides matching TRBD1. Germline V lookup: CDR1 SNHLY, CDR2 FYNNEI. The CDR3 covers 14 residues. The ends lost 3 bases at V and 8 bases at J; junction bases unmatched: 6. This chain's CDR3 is CASSDRDSAEKLFF. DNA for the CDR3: TGTGCCAGCAGTGATCGGGACAGCGCGGAAAAACTGTTTTTT.

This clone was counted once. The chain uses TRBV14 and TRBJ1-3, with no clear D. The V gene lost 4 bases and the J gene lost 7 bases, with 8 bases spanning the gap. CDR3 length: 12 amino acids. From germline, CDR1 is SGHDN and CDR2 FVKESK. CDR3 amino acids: CASSLRGNTIYF. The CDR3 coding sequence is TGTGCCAGCAGCCTCCGAGGGAACACCATATATTTT.

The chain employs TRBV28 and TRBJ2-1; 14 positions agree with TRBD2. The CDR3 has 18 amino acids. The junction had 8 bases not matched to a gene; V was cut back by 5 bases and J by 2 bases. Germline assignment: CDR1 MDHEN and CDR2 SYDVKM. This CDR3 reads CASSPSMGLAGAYNEQFF. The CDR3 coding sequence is TGTGCCAGCAGTCCCTCTATGGGACTAGCGGGAGCCTACAATGAGCAGTTCTTC.

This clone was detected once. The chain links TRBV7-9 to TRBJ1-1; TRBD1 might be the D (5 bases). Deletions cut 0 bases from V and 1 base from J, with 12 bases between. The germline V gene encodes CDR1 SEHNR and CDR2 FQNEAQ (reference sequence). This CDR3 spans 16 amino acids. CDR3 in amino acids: CASSLASGLQNTEAFF. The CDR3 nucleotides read TGTGCCAGCAGCTTAGCGTCAGGGCTACAGAACACTGAAGCTTTCTTT.

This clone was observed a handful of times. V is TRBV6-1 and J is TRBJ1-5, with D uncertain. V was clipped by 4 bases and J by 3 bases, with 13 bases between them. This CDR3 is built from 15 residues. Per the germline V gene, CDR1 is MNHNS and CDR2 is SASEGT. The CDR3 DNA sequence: TGTGCCAGCAGTGTCATGGACGGTCACAATCAGCCCCAGCATTTT. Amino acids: CASSVMDGHNQPQHF.

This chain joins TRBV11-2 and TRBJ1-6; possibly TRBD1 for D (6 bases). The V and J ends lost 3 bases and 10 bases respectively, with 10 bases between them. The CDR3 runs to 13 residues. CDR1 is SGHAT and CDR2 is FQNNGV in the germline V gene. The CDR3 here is CASSFTGNSPLHF. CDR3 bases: TGTGCCAGCAGCTTTACAGGGAACTCACCCCTCCACTTT.

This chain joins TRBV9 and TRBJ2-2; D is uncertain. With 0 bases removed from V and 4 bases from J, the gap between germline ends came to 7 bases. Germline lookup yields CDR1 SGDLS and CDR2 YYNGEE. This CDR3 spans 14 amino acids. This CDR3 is CASSVERFTGELFF. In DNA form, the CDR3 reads TGTGCCAGCAGCGTAGAGAGGTTCACCGGGGAGCTGTTTTTT.

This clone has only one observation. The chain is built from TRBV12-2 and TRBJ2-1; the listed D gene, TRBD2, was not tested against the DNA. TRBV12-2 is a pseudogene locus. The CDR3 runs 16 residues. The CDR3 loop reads CASRYLAGDSYNEQFF. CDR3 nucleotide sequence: TGTGCAAGTCGGTACCTAGCGGGAGACTCCTACAATGAGCAGTTCTTC.

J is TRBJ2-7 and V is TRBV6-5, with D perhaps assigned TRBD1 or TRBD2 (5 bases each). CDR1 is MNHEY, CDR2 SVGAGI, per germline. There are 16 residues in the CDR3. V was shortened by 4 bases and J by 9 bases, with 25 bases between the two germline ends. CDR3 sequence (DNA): TGTGCCAGCAGTTTAAGAACCGGGACCACCTCTCTGGGGCAGTACTTC. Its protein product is CASSLRTGTTSLGQYF.

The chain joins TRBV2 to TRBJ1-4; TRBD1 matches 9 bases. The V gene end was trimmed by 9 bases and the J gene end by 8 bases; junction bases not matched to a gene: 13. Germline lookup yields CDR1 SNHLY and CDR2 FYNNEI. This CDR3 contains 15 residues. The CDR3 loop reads CASFRDRAGGEKLFF. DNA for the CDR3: TGTGCCAGTTTCCGGGACAGGGCTGGGGGAGAAAAACTGTTTTTT.

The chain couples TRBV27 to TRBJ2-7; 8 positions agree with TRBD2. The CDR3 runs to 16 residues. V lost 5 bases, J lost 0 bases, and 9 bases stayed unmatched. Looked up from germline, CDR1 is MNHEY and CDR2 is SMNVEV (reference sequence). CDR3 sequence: CASSRGGTSGSYEQYF. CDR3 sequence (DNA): TGTGCCAGCAGTAGGGGAGGGACTAGTGGCTCCTACGAGCAGTACTTC.

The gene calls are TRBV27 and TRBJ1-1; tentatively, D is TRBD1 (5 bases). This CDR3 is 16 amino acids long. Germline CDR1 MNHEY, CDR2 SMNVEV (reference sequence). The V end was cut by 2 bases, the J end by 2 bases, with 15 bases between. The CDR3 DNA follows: TGTGCCAGCAGTTTAGTGCGGGGCTCCCCCAACACTGAAGCTTTCTTT. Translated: CASSLVRGSPNTEAFF.

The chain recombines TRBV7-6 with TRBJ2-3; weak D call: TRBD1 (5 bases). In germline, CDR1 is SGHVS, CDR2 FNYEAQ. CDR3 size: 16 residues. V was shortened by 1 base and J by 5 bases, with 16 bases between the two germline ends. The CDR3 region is CASSLESSQGVDTQYF. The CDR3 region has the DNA TGTGCCAGCAGCTTAGAGAGCTCCCAGGGCGTAGATACGCAGTATTTT.

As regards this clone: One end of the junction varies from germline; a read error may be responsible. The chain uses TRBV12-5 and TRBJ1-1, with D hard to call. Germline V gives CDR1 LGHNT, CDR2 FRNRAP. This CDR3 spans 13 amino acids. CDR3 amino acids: CASGPRGNAEAFF. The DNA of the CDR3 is TGTGCTAGTGGCCCGAGAGGGAACGCTGAAGCTTTCTTT.

Written as DNA, the CDR3 is TGTGCCAGTAGTATGAGAGGGCAGGGGACGTATGGCTACACCTTC. It translates to CASSMRGQGTYGYTF. V usage is TRBV19 and J usage is TRBJ1-2; a weak D match, TRBD1 (6 bases). Germline assignment: CDR1 LNHDA and CDR2 SQIVND (reference sequence). The V end lost 3 bases, the J end lost 5 bases, and 16 bases lay between the germline ends. The CDR3 is 15 residues long.

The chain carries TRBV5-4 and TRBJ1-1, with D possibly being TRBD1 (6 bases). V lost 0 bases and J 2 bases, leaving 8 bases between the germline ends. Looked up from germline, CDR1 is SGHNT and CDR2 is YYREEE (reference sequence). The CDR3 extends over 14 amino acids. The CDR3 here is CASSLDRVNTEAFF. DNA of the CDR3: TGTGCCAGCAGCTTGGACAGGGTAAACACTGAAGCTTTCTTT.

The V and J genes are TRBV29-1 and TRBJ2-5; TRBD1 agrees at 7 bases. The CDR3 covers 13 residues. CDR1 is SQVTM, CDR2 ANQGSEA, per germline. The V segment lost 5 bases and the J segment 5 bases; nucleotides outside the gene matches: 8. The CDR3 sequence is CSVRDSSGETQYF. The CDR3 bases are TGCAGCGTTAGGGACAGCTCGGGGGAGACCCAGTACTTC. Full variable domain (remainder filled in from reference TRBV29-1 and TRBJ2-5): SAVISQKPSRDICQRGTSLTIQCQVDSQVTMMFWYRQQPGQSLTLIATANQGSEATYESGFVIDKFPISRPNLTFSTLTVSNMSPEDSSIYLCSVRDSSGETQYFGPGTRLLVL.

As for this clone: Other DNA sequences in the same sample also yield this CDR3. CDR3 protein: CASSYGGVNTEAFF. Written as DNA, the CDR3 is TGTGCCAGCAGTTACGGGGGAGTGAACACTGAAGCTTTCTTT. The chain combines TRBV6-5 with TRBJ1-1, with TRBD1 as a possible D gene (5 bases). CDR3 size: 14 residues. Germline CDR1 reads MNHEY; CDR2 reads SVGAGI. V lost 2 bases and J lost 0, with 7 bases in between.

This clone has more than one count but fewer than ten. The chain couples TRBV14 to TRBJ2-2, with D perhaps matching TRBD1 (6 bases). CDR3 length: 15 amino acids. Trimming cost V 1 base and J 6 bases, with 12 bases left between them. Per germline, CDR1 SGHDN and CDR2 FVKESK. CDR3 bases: TGTGCCAGCAGCCAAGTTTCAGGGGATCCCGGGGAGCTGTTTTTT. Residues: CASSQVSGDPGELFF.

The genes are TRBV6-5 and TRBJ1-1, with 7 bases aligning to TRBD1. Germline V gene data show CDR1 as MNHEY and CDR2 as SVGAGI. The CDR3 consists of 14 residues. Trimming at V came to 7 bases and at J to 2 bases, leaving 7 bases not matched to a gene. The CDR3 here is CASKKQGLNTEAFF. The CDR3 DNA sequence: TGTGCCAGCAAAAAACAGGGGCTCAACACTGAAGCTTTCTTT.